This TCR beta chain emerged from a study of blood T cell repertoires in COVID-19. In the study overall: From T cells, B-cell-depleted T cells, or PBMCs came the material, which was cDNA or gDNA.

Authors' methods: Using reference gene primer amplification, nucleated cell counts were estimated. Some clones are missing from TCRdb's copy, which holds only in-frame ones; the method was immunoSEQ multiplex PCR. D and trimming were read from the DNA, whereas the V and J calls and clone size are those reported in that table. Of approximately 210,000 clones listed, 88% are singletons. This clone showed up just a few times. This TCR came from a human donor in a cohort sampled during active COVID-19. The sample comprised peripheral blood.

CDR3 protein: CATEVPGRAGELFF. The CDR3 region has the DNA TGTGCCACCGAGGTCCCAGGGAGGGCCGGGGAGCTGTTTTTT. The rearrangement links TRBV19 to TRBJ2-2; 7 bases are a match to TRBD2. The CDR3 loop spans 14 amino acids. V lost 10 bases, J lost 6 bases, and 11 bases stayed unmatched. CDR1 LNHDA and CDR2 SQIVND come from the germline V gene (reference sequence).